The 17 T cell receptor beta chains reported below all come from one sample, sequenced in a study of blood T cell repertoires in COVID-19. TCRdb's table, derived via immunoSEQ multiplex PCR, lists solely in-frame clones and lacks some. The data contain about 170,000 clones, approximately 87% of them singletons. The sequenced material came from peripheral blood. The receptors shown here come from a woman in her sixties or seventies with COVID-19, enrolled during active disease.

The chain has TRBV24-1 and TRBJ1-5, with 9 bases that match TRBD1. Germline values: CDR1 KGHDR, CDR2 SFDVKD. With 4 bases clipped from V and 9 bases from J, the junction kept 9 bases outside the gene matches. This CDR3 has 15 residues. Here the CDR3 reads CATSEGQGGNRPQHF. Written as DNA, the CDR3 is TGTGCCACCAGTGAGGGACAGGGAGGAAACCGGCCCCAGCATTTT.

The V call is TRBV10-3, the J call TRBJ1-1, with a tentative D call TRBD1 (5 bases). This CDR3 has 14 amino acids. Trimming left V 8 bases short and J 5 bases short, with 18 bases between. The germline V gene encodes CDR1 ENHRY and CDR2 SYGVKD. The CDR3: CAIRPGREQTEAFF. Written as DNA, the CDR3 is TGTGCCATCCGCCCTGGCAGGGAACAGACTGAAGCTTTCTTT.

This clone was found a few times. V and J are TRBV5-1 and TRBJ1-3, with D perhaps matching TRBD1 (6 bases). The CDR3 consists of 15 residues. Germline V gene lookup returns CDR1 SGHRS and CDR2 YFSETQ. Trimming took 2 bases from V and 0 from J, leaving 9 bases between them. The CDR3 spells CASSLTGYSGNTIYF. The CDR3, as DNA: TGCGCCAGCAGCTTAACAGGGTACTCTGGAAACACCATATATTTT.

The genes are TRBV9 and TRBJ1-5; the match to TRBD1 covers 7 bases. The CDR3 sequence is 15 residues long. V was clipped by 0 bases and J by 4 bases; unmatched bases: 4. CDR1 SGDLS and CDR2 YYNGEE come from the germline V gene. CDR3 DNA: TGTGCCAGCAGCGTAGGGGGACAGACAAATCAGCCCCAGCATTTT. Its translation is CASSVGGQTNQPQHF.

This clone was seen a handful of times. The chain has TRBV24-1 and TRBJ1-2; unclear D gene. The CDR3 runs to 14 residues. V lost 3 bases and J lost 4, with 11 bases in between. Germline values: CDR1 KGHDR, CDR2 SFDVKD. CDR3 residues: CATSDQGDGYGYTF. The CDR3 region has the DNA TGTGCCACCAGTGATCAAGGAGACGGCTATGGCTACACCTTC.

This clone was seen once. The CDR3 DNA reads TGTGCCAGCTCAACGACAGGGGACGGGGAGCAGTACTTC. Translated, it gives CASSTTGDGEQYF. The chain joins TRBV18 to TRBJ2-7; 8 bases match TRBD1. The J segment lost 7 bases and the V segment lost 5 bases, leaving 7 bases of the junction unmatched. CDR3 size: 13 residues. Per the germline V gene, CDR1 is KGHSH and CDR2 is LQKENI.

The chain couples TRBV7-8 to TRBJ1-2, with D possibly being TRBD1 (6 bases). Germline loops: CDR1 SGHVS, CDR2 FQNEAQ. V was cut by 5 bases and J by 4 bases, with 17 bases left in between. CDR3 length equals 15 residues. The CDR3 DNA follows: TGTGCCAGCAGCGCGGGGGGCAGGCAGGGCTATGGCTACACCTTC. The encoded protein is CASSAGGRQGYGYTF.

The DNA of the CDR3 is TGTGCCAGCAGCTTGGCGGGAGTACTCACCGGGGAGCTGTTTTTT. Protein product: CASSLAGVLTGELFF. The chain is built from TRBV5-5 and TRBJ2-2; TRBD2 might be the D (6 bases). From germline, CDR1 is SGHKS and CDR2 YYEKEE (reference sequence). Trimming left V 0 bases short and J 4 bases short, with 10 bases between. This CDR3 is built from 15 residues.

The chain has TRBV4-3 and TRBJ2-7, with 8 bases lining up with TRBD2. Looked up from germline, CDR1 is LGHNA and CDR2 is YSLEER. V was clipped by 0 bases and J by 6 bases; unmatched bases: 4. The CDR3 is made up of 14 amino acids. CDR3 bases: TGCGCCAGCAGCCAAGAAGGCGGGAGGTTCGAGCAGTACTTC. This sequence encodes CASSQEGGRFEQYF.

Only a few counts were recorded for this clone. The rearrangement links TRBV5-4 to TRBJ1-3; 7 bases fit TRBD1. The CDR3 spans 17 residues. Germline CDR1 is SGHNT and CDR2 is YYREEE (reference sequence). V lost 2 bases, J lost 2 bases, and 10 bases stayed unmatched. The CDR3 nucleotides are TGTGCCAGCAGCTTTGGTGAAGACAGGGCAGCTGGAAACACCATATATTTT. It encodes CASSFGEDRAAGNTIYF.

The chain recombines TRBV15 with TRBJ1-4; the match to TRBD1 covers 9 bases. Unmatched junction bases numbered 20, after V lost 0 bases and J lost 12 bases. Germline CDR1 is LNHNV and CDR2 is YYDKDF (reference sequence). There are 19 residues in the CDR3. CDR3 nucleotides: TGTGCCACCAGCAGAGATAATGACGGTATATCGTACAGGGGGCAGGAACTGTTTTTT. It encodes CATSRDNDGISYRGQELFF.

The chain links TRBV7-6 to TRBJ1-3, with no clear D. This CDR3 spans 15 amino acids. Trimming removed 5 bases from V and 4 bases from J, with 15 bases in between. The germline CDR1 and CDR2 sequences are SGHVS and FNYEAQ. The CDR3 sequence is CASSLPRGTGNTIYF. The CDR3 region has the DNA TGTGCCAGCAGCCTGCCCCGGGGTACGGGAAACACCATATATTTT.

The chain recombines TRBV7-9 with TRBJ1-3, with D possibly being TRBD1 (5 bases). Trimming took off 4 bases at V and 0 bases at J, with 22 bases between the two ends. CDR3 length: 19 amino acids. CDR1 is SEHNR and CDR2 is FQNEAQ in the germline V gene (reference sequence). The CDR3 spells CASSSPGGWGFDSGNTIYF. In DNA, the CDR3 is TGTGCCAGCAGCTCCCCGGGGGGTTGGGGGTTCGACTCTGGAAACACCATATATTTT.

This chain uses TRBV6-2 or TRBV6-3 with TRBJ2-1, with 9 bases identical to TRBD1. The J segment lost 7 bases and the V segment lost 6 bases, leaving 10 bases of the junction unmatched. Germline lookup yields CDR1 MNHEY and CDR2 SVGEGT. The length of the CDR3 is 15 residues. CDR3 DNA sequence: TGTGCCAGCAGCCCCGGGACAGGGCGAACAAATGAGCAGTTCTTC. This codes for CASSPGTGRTNEQFF.

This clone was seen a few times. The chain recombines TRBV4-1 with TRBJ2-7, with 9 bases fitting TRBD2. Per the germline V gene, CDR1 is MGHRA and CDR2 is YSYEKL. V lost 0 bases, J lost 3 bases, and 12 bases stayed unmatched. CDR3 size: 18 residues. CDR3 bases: TGCGCCAGCAGCCAAGAGATTAAGGCTGGACTAGCGATCTACGAGCAGTACTTC. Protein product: CASSQEIKAGLAIYEQYF.

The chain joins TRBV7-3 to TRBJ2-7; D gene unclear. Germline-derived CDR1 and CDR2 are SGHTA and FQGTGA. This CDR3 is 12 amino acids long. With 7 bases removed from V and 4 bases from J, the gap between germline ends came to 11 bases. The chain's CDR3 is CASTPKTYEQYF. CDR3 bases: TGTGCCAGCACCCCCAAGACTTACGAGCAGTACTTC.

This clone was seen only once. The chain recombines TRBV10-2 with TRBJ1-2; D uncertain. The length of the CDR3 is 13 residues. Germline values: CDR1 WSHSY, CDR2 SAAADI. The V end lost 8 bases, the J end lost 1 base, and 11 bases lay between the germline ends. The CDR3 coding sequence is TGCGCCAGCGCGGCCCTTCTTAACTATGGCTACACCTTC. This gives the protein CASAALLNYGYTF.